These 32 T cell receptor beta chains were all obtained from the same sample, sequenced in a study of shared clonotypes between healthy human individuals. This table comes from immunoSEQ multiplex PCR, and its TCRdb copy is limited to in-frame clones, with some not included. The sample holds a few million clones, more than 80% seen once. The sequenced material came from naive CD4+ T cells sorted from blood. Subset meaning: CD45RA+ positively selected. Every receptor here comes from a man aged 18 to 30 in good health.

CDR3 residues: CASSYGRGRRDTQYF. The DNA of the CDR3 is TGTGCCAGCAGCTACGGGCGGGGTCGTCGGGATACGCAGTATTTT. The V call is TRBV7-2, the J call TRBJ2-3, with D tentatively TRBD2 (6 bases). CDR3 length equals 15 residues. With 4 bases removed from V and 6 bases from J, the gap between germline ends came to 17 bases. The germline V gene has CDR1 SGHTA and CDR2 FQGNSA.

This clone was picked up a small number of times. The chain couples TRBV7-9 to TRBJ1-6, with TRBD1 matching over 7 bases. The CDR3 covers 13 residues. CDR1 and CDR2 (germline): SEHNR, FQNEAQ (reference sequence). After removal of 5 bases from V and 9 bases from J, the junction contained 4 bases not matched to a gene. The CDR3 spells CASSRGQASPLHF. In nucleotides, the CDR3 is TGTGCCAGCAGCCGTGGACAGGCTTCACCCCTCCACTTT.

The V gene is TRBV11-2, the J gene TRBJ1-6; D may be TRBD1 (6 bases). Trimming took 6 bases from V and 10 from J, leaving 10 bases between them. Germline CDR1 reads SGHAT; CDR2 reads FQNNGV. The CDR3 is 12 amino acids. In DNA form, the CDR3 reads TGTGCCAGCAGAGCAGGGGACTCACCCCTCCACTTT. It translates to CASRAGDSPLHF. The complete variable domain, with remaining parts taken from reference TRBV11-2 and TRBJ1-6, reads EAGVAQSPRYKIIEKRQSVAFWCNPISGHATLYWYQQILGQGPKLLIQFQNNGVVDDSQLPKDRFSAERLKGVDSTLKIQPAKLEDSAVYLCASRAGDSPLHFGNGTRLTVT.

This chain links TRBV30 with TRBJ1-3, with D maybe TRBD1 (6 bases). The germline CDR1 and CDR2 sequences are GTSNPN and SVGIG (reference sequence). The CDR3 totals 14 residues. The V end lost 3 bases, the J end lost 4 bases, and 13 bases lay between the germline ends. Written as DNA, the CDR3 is TGTGCCTGGAGGGTAACAGGGAGAGGAAACACCATATATTTT. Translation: CAWRVTGRGNTIYF.

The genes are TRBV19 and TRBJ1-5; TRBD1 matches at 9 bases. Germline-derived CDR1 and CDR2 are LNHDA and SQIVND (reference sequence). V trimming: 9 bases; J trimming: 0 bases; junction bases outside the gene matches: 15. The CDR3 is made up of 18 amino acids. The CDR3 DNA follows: TGTGCCAGCTACCCCGCCCAGGACAGGGGATTTAGCAATCAGCCCCAGCATTTT. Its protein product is CASYPAQDRGFSNQPQHF.

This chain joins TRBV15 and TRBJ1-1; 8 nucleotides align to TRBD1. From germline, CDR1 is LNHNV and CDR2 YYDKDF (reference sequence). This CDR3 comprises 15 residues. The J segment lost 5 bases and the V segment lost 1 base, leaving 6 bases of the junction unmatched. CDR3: CATSRGQGAGTEAFF. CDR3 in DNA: TGTGCCACCAGCAGAGGGCAGGGGGCTGGGACTGAAGCTTTCTTT.

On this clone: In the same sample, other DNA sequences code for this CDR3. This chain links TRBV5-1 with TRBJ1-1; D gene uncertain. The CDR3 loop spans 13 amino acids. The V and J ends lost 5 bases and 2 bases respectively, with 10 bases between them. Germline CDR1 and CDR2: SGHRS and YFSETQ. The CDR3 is CASSKQGNTEAFF. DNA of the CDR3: TGCGCCAGCAGTAAACAAGGAAACACTGAAGCTTTCTTT.

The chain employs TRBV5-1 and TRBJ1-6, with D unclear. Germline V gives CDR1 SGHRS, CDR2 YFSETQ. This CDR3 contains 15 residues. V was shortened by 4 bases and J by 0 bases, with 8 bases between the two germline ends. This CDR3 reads CASSPLGSYNSPLHF. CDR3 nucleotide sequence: TGCGCCAGCAGCCCATTGGGCTCCTATAATTCACCCCTCCACTTT.

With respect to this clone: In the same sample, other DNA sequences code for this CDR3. The CDR3 spells CAWSVGRGPYEQYF. In nucleotides, the CDR3 is TGTGCCTGGAGTGTGGGCAGGGGTCCCTACGAGCAGTACTTC. The chain carries TRBV30 and TRBJ2-7; D possibly corresponds to TRBD1 (6 bases). Trimming removed 0 bases at V and 2 bases at J, with 11 bases between. Per the germline V gene, CDR1 is GTSNPN and CDR2 is SVGIG (reference sequence). CDR3 length: 14 residues.

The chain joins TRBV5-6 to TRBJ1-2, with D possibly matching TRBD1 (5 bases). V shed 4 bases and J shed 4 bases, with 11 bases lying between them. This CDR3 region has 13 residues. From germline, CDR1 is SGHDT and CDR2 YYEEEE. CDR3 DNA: TGTGCCAGCAGCGTTTCAGGGATCTATGGCTACACCTTC. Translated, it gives CASSVSGIYGYTF.

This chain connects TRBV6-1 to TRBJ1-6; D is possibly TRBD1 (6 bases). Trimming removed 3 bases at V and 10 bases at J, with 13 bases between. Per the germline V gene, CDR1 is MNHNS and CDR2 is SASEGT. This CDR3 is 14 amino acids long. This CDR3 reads CASSDRGGESPLHF. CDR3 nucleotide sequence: TGTGCCAGCAGTGATAGGGGGGGCGAGTCACCCCTCCACTTT.

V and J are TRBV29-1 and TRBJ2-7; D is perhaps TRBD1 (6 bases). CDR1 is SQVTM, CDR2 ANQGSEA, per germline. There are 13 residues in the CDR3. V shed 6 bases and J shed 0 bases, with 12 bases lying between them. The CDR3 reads CSVKGQYSYEQYF. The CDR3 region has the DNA TGCAGCGTCAAAGGACAGTACTCCTACGAGCAGTACTTC.

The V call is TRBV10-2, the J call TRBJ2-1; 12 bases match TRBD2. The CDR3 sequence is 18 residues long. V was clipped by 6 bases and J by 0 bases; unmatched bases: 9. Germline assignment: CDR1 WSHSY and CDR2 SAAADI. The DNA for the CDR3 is TGCGCCAGCAGAGAGACTAGCGGGGGAGGGAGCTCCTACAATGAGCAGTTCTTC. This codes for CASRETSGGGSSYNEQFF.

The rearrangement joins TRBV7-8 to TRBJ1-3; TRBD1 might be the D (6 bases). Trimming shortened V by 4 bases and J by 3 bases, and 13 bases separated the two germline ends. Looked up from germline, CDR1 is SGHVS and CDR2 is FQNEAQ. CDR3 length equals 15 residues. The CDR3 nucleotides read TGTGCCAGCAGCTCACAGGGAGACGGTGGAAACACCATATATTTT. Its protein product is CASSSQGDGGNTIYF.

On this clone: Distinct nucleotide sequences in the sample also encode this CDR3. The CDR3 region has the DNA TGTGCCAGCAGCCTACGGGACAGGGGAACAGATACGCAGTATTTT. It specifies CASSLRDRGTDTQYF. V and J are TRBV7-3 and TRBJ2-3; 10 bases are shared with TRBD1. Germline loops: CDR1 SGHTA, CDR2 FQGTGA. This CDR3 contains 15 residues. J was trimmed by 3 bases and V by 5 bases; bases with no gene match: 5.

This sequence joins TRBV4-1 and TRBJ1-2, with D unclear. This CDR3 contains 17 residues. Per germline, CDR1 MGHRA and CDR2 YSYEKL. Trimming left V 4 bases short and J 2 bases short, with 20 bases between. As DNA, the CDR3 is TGCGCCAGCAGCCGAGGGATAGGACTGGGAGTGAACTATGGCTACACCTTC. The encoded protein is CASSRGIGLGVNYGYTF.

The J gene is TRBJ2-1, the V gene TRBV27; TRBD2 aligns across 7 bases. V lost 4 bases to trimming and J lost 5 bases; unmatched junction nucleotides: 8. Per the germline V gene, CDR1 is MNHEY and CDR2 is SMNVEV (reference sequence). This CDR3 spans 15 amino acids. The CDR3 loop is CASSYRSGAHNEQFF. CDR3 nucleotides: TGTGCCAGCAGTTATAGAAGCGGGGCCCACAATGAGCAGTTCTTC.

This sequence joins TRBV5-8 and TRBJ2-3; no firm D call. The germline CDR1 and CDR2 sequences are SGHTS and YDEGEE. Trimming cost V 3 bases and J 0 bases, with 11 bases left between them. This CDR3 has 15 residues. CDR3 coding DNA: TGTGCCAGCAGCTCGGAAGGTACTAGCACAGATACGCAGTATTTT. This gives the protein CASSSEGTSTDTQYF.

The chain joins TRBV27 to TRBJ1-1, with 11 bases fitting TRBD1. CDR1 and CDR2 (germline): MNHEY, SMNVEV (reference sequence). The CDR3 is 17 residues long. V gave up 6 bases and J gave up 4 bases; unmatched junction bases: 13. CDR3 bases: TGTGCCAGCAGCAAACTATTAGGACAGGGGGCTGGCACTGAAGCTTTCTTT. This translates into CASSKLLGQGAGTEAFF.

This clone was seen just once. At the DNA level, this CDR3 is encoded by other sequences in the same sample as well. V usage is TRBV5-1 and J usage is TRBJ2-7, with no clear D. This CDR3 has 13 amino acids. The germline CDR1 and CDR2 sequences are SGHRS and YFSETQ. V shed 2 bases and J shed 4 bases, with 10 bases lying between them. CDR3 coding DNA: TGCGCCAGCAGCTTAGACTCTTTTTACGAGCAGTACTTC. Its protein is CASSLDSFYEQYF.

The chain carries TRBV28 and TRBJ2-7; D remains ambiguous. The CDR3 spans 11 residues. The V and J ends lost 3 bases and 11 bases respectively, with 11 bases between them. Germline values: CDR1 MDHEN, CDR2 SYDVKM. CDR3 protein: CASSFASVKYF. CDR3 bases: TGTGCCAGCAGTTTCGCGTCCGTAAAGTACTTC. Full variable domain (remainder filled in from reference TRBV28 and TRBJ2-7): DVKVTQSSRYLVKRTGEKVFLECVQDMDHENMFWYRQDPGLGLRLIYFSYDVKMKEKGDIPEGYSVSREKKERFSLILESASTNQTSMYLCASSFASVKYFGPGTRLTVT.

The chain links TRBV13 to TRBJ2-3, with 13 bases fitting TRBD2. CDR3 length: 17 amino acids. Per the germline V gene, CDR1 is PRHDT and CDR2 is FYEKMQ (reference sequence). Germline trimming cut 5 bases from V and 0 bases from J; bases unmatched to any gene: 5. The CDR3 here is CASSTGLAGLSTDTQYF. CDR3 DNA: TGTGCCAGCAGCACGGGACTAGCGGGACTTAGCACAGATACGCAGTATTTT.

CDR3 amino acids: CASSFSSFSYNEQFF. CDR3 bases: TGTGCCAGCAGTTTTTCGAGCTTCTCCTACAATGAGCAGTTCTTC. The chain recombines TRBV27 with TRBJ2-1; no firm D call. V lost 3 bases, J lost 0 bases, and 9 bases lay in between. CDR1 MNHEY and CDR2 SMNVEV come from the germline V gene (reference sequence). CDR3 length: 15 amino acids.

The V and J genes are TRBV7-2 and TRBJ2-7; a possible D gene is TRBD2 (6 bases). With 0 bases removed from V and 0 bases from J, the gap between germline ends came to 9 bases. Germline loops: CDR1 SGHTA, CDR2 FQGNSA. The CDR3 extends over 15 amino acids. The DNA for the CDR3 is TGTGCCAGCAGCTTAGCCCTAGCGTACTCCTACGAGCAGTACTTC. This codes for CASSLALAYSYEQYF.

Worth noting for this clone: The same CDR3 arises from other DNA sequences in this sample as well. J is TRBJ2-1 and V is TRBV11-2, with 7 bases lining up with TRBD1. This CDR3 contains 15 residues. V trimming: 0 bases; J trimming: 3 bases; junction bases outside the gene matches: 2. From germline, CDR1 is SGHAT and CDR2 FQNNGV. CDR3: CASSLDRGNYNEQFF. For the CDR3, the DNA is TGTGCCAGCAGCTTAGACAGGGGGAACTACAATGAGCAGTTCTTC.

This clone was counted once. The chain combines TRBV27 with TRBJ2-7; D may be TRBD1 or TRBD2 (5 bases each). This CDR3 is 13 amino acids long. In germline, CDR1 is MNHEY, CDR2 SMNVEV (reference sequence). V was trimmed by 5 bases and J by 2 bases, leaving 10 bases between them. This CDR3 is CASSRGRPYEQYF. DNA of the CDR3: TGTGCCAGCAGTCGGGGACGTCCCTACGAGCAGTACTTC.

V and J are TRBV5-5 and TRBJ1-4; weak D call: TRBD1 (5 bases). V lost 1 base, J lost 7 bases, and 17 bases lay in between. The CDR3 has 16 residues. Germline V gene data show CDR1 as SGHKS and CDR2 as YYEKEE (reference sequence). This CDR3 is CASSLSPSGGGEKLFF. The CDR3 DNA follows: TGTGCCAGCAGCTTGTCGCCAAGCGGTGGGGGTGAAAAACTGTTTTTT.

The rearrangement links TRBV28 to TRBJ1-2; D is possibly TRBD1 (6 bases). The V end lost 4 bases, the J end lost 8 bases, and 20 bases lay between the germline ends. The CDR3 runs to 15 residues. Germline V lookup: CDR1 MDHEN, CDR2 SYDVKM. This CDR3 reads CASSSGTTTLQGYTF. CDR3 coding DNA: TGTGCCAGCAGTTCCGGGACAACGACTCTGCAGGGCTACACCTTC.

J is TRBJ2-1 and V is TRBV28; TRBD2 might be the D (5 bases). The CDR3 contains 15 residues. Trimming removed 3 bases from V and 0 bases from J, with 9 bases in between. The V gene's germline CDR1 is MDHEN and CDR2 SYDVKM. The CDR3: CASSFRLASYNEQFF. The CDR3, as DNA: TGTGCCAGCAGTTTCCGGCTAGCCTCCTACAATGAGCAGTTCTTC.

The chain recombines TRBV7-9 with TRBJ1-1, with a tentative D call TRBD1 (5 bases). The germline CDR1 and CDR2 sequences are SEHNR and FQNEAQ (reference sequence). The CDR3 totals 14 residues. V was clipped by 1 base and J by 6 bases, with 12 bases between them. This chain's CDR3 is CASSLGVAGPEAFF. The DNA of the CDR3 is TGTGCCAGCAGCTTAGGAGTAGCAGGGCCTGAAGCTTTCTTT.

For the CDR3, the DNA is TGCGCCAGCAGCTTGGAAGGGGTAACCTATAATTCACCCCTCCACTTT. It specifies CASSLEGVTYNSPLHF. The J gene is TRBJ1-6, the V gene TRBV5-1; possible D gene TRBD1, 5 bases. The CDR3 runs 16 residues. Germline lookup yields CDR1 SGHRS and CDR2 YFSETQ. V lost 0 bases and J 2 bases, leaving 9 bases between the germline ends.

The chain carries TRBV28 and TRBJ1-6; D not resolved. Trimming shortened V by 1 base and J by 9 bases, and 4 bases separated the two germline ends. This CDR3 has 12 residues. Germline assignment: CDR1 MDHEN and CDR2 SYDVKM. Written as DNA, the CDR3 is TGTGCCAGCAGTTTATTGCTTTCACCCCTCCACTTT. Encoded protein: CASSLLLSPLHF.